This TCR beta chain was retrieved from a study of CD8 T cells in ankylosing spondylitis. TCRdb reprocessed the 5' RACE reads via MiXCR and lists one record per CDR3 protein. The sample holds about 9,000 distinct CDR3 sequences, under 5% seen once. In this sample, this clonotype turned up many times. Its specificity is unknown. Study-wide results and caveats: Within matched ankylosing spondylitis synovial fluid, disease-linked clones were reportedly significantly enriched. Before this, some motif variants had been reported in reactive arthritis synovial fluid and blood. Disease-linked clones were CD8+ and relatively rare in peripheral blood.

Sequenced input: blood, either unsorted or a sorted T cell fraction (not recorded which). The origin of this receptor is a female donor with ankylosing spondylitis or in good health (not recorded which).

In nucleotides, the CDR3 is TGTGCCAGCAGCGTCCGTCCGACAGGGGTGGGATACGAGCAGTACTTC. This encodes CASSVRPTGVGYEQYF. The rearrangement links TRBV9 to TRBJ2-7, with 8 bases identical to TRBD1. Germline CDR1 and CDR2: SGDLS and YYNGEE. The J segment lost 4 bases and the V segment lost 2 bases, leaving 11 bases of the junction unmatched. The CDR3 runs to 16 residues.